Below, 5 T cell receptor beta chains from the same sample are listed, as sequenced in a study of shared clonotypes between healthy human individuals (TCRdb year 2020). CD8 naive samples were CD45RO-negative cells positively selected for CCR7, giving a CD45RA+CCR7+ population that excluded TemRA cells. Libraries were made using the immunoSEQ multiplex PCR assay. TCRdb stores this immuneACCESS table with in-frame sequences only. Part of the clones is absent; in the studies checked, under half of the shortfall reflects unresolved V genes, and no reason is known for the rest. The sample yields about 2 million clones; approximately 95% were counted once. The ten largest clonotypes hold 1.2% of the sample. Input material: naive CD8+ T cells sorted from blood. Reading the label with the study, this specimen's cell subset or site is: CD45RA+CCR7+. These receptors were taken from a man between 18 and 29 years old in good health.

The CDR3 DNA reads as TGTGCCAGCGGACTTAGCGGGGGGGCTTACAATGAGCAGTTCTTC. It encodes CASGLSGGAYNEQFF. The V and J genes are TRBV9 and TRBJ2-1, with 11 bases aligning to TRBD2. V gave up 7 bases and J gave up 4 bases; unmatched junction bases: 7. The CDR3 is made up of 15 amino acids. Germline V gene sequence: CDR1 SGDLS, CDR2 YYNGEE.

This clone appeared once. V gene TRBV27 combines with J gene TRBJ2-1; 11 bases are shared with TRBD1. V lost 4 bases to trimming and J lost 3 bases; unmatched junction nucleotides: 2. This CDR3 comprises 15 residues. Germline V lookup: CDR1 MNHEY, CDR2 SMNVEV (reference sequence). The CDR3 DNA reads as TGTGCCAGCAGTTGGGGGACAGGGGGCTACAATGAGCAGTTCTTC. Protein product: CASSWGTGGYNEQFF.

The chain is built from TRBV9 and TRBJ1-6; TRBD1 matches at 11 bases. V gave up 4 bases and J gave up 9 bases; unmatched junction bases: 3. The CDR3 is made up of 14 amino acids. CDR1 and CDR2 (germline): SGDLS, YYNGEE. The CDR3 sequence is CASSSGQGGSPLHF. The CDR3 DNA follows: TGTGCCAGCAGCTCGGGACAGGGGGGTTCACCCCTCCACTTT.

In this sample, this clone turned up once. CDR3 in DNA: TGTGCCAGCAGCGTTTGGCGGAGTGGGGAGACCCAGTACTTC. Translating it yields CASSVWRSGETQYF. This chain uses TRBV9 with TRBJ2-5; no clear D gene. With 2 bases removed from V and 5 bases from J, the gap between germline ends came to 13 bases. Per the germline V gene, CDR1 is SGDLS and CDR2 is YYNGEE. CDR3 size: 14 residues.

V gene TRBV10-3 combines with J gene TRBJ2-3; D remains unclear. CDR1 is ENHRY, CDR2 SYGVKD, per germline. V lost 0 bases to trimming and J lost 3 bases, with 7 bases between them. CDR3 length equals 14 residues. This chain's CDR3 is CAISESWGTDTQYF. CDR3 nucleotide sequence: TGTGCCATCAGTGAGTCGTGGGGAACAGATACGCAGTATTTT.